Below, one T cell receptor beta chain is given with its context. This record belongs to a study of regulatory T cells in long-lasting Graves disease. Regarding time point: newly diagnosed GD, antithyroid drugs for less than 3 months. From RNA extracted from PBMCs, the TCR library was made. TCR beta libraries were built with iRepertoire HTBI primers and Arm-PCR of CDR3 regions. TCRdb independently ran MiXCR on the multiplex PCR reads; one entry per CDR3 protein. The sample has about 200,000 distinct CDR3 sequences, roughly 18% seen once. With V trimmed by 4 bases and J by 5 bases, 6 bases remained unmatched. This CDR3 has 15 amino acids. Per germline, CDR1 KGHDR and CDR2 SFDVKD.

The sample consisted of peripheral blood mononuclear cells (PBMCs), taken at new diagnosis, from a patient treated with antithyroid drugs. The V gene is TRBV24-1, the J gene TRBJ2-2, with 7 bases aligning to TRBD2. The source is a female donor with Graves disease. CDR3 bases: TGTGCCACCAGTGAGTTGGACGGGGGGACCGGGGAGCTGTTTTTT. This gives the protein CATSELDGGTGELFF.